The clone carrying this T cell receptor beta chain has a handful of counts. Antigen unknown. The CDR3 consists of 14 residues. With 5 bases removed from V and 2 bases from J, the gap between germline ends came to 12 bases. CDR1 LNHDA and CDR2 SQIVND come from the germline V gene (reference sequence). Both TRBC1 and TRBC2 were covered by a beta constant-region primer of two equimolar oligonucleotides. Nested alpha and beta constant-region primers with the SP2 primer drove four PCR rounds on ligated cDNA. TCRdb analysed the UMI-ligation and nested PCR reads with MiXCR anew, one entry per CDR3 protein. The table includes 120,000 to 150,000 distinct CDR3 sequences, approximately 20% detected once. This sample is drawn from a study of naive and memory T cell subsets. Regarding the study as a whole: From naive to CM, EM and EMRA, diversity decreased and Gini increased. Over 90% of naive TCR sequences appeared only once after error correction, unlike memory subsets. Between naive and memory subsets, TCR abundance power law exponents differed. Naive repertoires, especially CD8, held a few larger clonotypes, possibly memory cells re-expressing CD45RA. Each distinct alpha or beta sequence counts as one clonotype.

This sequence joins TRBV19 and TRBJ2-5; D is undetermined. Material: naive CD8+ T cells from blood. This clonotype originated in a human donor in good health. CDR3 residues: CASSPGQSQETQYF. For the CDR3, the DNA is TGTGCCAGTAGTCCGGGCCAGTCACAAGAGACCCAGTACTTC.